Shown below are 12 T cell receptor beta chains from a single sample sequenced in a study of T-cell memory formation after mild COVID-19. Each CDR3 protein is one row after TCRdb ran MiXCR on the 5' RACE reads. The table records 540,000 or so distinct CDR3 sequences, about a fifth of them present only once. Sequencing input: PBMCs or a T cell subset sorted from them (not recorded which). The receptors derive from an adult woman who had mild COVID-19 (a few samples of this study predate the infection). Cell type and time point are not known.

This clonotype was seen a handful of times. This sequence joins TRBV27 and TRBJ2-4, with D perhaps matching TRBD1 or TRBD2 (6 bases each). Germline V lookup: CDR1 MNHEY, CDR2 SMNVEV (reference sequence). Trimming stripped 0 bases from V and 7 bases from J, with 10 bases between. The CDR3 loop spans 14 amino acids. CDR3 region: CASSLSGGLNIQYF. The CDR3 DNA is TGTGCCAGCAGTTTATCGGGGGGCTTGAACATTCAGTACTTC.

CDR3 in DNA: TGTGCCAGCATTGGGGACCTTGGGAAGACCCAGTACTTC. Protein: CASIGDLGKTQYF. The V and J genes are TRBV2 and TRBJ2-5; the D call may be TRBD1 or TRBD2 (5 bases each). The CDR3 length is 13 residues. V was trimmed by 7 bases and J by 6 bases, leaving 15 bases between them. The germline V gene has CDR1 SNHLY and CDR2 FYNNEI. The full variable domain, rest sourced from reference TRBV2 and TRBJ2-5, is EPEVTQTPSHQVTQMGQEVILRCVPISNHLYFYWYRQILGQKVEFLVSFYNNEISEKSEIFDDQFSVERPDGSNFTLKIRSTKLEDSAMYFCASIGDLGKTQYFGPGTRLLVL.

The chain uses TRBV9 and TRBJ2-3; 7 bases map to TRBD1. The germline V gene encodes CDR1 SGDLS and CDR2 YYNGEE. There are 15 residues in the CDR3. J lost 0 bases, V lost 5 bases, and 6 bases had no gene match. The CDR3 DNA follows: TGTGCCAGCAGACCCGGGACAGCTAGCACAGATACGCAGTATTTT. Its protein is CASRPGTASTDTQYF. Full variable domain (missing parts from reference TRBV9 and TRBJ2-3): DSGVTQTPKHLITATGQRVTLRCSPRSGDLSVYWYQQSLDQGLQFLIQYYNGEERAKGNILERFSAQQFPDLHSELNLSSLELGDSALYFCASRPGTASTDTQYFGPGTRLTVL.

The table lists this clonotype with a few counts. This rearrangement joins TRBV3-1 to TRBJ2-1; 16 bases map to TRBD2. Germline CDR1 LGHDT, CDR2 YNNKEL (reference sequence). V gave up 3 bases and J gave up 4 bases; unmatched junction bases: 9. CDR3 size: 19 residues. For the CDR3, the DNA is TGTGCCAGCAGCCACGTCCCGGGACTAGCGGGGGGGTCGTACAATGAGCAGTTCTTC. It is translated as CASSHVPGLAGGSYNEQFF.

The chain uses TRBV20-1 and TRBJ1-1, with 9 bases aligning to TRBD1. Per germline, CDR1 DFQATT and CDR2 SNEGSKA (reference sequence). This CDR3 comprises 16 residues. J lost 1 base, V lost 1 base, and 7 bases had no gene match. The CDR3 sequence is CSARVGDRARNTEAFF. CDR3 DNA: TGCAGTGCTAGAGTTGGGGACAGGGCCCGGAACACTGAAGCTTTCTTT.

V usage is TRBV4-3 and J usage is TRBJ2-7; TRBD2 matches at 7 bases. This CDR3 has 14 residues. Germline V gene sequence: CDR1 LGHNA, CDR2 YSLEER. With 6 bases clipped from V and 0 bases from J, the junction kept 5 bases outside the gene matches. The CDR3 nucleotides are TGCGCCAGCAGTGGGGACTATTACTCCTACGAGCAGTACTTC. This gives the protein CASSGDYYSYEQYF.

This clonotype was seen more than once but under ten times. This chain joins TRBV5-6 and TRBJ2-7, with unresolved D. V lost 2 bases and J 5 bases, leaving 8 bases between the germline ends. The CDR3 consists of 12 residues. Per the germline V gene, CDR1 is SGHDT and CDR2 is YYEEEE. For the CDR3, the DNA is TGTGCCAGCAGCTTCTACCGAAACGAGCAGTACTTC. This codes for CASSFYRNEQYF.

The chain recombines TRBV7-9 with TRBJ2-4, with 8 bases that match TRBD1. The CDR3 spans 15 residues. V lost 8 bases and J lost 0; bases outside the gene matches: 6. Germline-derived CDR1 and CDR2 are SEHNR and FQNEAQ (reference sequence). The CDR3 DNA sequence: TGTGCCAGCGTTGGGACAGGCGTAGCCAAAAACATTCAGTACTTC. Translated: CASVGTGVAKNIQYF.

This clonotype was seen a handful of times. The CDR3 coding sequence is TGTGCCATCAGTCCTCGGGACAGGGGATACAATGAGCAGTTCTTC. Translation: CAISPRDRGYNEQFF. This chain connects TRBV10-3 to TRBJ2-1, with 10 positions matching TRBD1. The CDR3 spans 15 residues. Looked up from germline, CDR1 is ENHRY and CDR2 is SYGVKD. V was clipped by 5 bases and J by 4 bases; unmatched bases: 5.

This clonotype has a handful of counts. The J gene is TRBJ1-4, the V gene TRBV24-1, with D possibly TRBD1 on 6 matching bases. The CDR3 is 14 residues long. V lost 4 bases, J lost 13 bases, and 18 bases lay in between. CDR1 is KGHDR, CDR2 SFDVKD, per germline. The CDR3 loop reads CATSETGDMQRLFF. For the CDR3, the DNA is TGTGCCACCAGTGAAACCGGGGACATGCAAAGACTGTTTTTT.

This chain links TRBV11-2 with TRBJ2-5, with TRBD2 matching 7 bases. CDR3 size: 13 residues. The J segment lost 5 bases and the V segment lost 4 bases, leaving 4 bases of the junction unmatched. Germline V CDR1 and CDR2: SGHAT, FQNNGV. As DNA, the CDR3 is TGTGCCAGCAGCTACGGGGGGTGGGAGACCCAGTACTTC. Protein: CASSYGGWETQYF. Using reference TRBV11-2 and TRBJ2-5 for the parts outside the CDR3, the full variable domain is EAGVAQSPRYKIIEKRQSVAFWCNPISGHATLYWYQQILGQGPKLLIQFQNNGVVDDSQLPKDRFSAERLKGVDSTLKIQPAKLEDSAVYLCASSYGGWETQYFGPGTRLLVL.

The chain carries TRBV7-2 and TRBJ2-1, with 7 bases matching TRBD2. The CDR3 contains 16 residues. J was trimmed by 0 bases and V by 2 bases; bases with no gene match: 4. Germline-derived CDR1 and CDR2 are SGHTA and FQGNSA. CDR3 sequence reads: CASSLTGGSSYNEQFF. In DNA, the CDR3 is TGTGCCAGCAGCTTAACGGGGGGAAGCTCCTACAATGAGCAGTTCTTC.